A single sample is the source of the 24 T cell receptor beta chains below, sequenced in a study of Graves' ophthalmopathy and Graves' hyperthyroidism. Amplification of the TCR beta CDR3 regions used RNA transcripts (as template). In the first round, RT-PCR was carried out with HTBI primers, and a multiplex PCR formed the second round. MiXCR was run by TCRdb on the multiplex PCR reads, yielding one entry per CDR3 protein. The sample records 500,000 to 600,000 distinct CDR3 sequences, approximately 35% being singletons. Sequencing input: peripheral blood or thyroid tissue (not recorded which). The receptor source for this set is an adult man with Graves' hyperthyroidism.

This clonotype was counted ten times or more. This rearrangement joins TRBV7-9 to TRBJ1-1, with D possibly matching TRBD1 (5 bases). Germline loops: CDR1 SEHNR, CDR2 FQNEAQ (reference sequence). CDR3 length equals 14 residues. The V gene lost 3 bases and the J gene lost 0 bases, with 8 bases spanning the gap. CDR3 in amino acids: CASSFSRVNTEAFF. In DNA form, the CDR3 reads TGTGCCAGCAGCTTCAGCAGGGTGAACACTGAAGCTTTCTTT. Together with reference TRBV7-9 and TRBJ1-1, the CDR3 gives the full variable domain: DTGVSQNPRHKITKRGQNVTFRCDPISEHNRLYWYRQTLGQGPEFLTYFQNEAQLEKSRLLSDRFSAERPKGSFSTLEIQRTEQGDSAMYLCASSFSRVNTEAFFGQGTRLTVV.

Many counts were recorded for this clonotype. The rearrangement links TRBV19 to TRBJ1-5, with D unresolved. The germline CDR1 and CDR2 sequences are LNHDA and SQIVND (reference sequence). This CDR3 spans 16 amino acids. Trimming stripped 3 bases from V and 4 bases from J, with 16 bases between. The CDR3 protein is CASSMDGLGQNQPQHF. CDR3 coding DNA: TGTGCCAGTAGTATGGATGGCCTGGGCCAAAATCAGCCCCAGCATTTT.

A note on this clonotype: The junction does not match germline at one end; this may be a read error. This sequence joins TRBV12-5 and TRBJ2-7, with D perhaps assigned TRBD1 or TRBD2 (6 bases each). Germline assignment: CDR1 LGHNT and CDR2 FRNRAP. CDR3 length: 14 residues. CDR3 sequence reads: CASSLGGTYYERYF. The CDR3 DNA follows: TGTGCCAGCAGCCTCGGCGGGACATACTACGAGCGGTACTTC.

The sample holds a few counts of this clonotype. The rearrangement uses TRBV5-6 and TRBJ1-2; the match to TRBD1 covers 12 bases. Germline V gene lookup returns CDR1 SGHDT and CDR2 YYEEEE. The CDR3 length is 19 residues. V shed 4 bases, J shed 4 bases, and the junction held 17 bases outside the gene matches. The CDR3: CASSPPGQGAILLGYGYTF. DNA of the CDR3: TGTGCCAGCAGCCCTCCGGGACAGGGGGCGATCCTACTCGGCTATGGCTACACCTTC.

This clonotype has ten or more counts. CDR3 region: CASSSGQGGYEQYF. The CDR3 bases are TGTGCCAGCAGCTCGGGACAGGGGGGTTACGAGCAGTACTTC. The chain combines TRBV7-9 with TRBJ2-7; TRBD1 matches at 11 bases. The germline V gene encodes CDR1 SEHNR and CDR2 FQNEAQ (reference sequence). V shed 4 bases, J shed 4 bases, and the junction held 3 bases outside the gene matches. The CDR3 runs 14 residues.

The chain recombines TRBV7-2 with TRBJ1-1; 7 bases match TRBD1. This CDR3 has 12 amino acids. J gave up 7 bases and V 4 bases, and 3 bases lay outside the gene matches. The germline V gene encodes CDR1 SGHTA and CDR2 FQGNSA. Here the CDR3 reads CASSSPGGEAFF. In DNA form, the CDR3 reads TGTGCCAGCAGCTCACCAGGGGGTGAAGCTTTCTTT. The full variable domain, completed using reference TRBV7-2 and TRBJ1-1, is GAGVSQSPSNKVTEKGKDVELRCDPISGHTALYWYRQSLGQGLEFLIYFQGNSAPDKSGLPSDRFSAERTGGSVSTLTIQRTQQEDSAVYLCASSSPGGEAFFGQGTRLTVV.

This clonotype was picked up many times. This chain joins TRBV11-2 and TRBJ2-5, with 8 bases lining up with TRBD2. Germline-derived CDR1 and CDR2 are SGHAT and FQNNGV. CDR3 length: 14 amino acids. Unmatched junction bases numbered 6, after V lost 9 bases and J lost 0 bases. CDR3 DNA sequence: TGTGCCAGTAACGGGGGGGCGTACCAAGAGACCCAGTACTTC. Its translation: CASNGGAYQETQYF.

This sequence joins TRBV29-1 and TRBJ1-2; 7 bases fit TRBD1. Germline V gene data show CDR1 as SQVTM and CDR2 as ANQGSEA. CDR3 length: 13 residues. Trimming took 3 bases from V and 5 from J; bases not matched to a gene: 6. CDR3 DNA sequence: TGCAGCGTTGAGGGGGGACAGATGTATGGCTACACCTTC. It specifies CSVEGGQMYGYTF.

This chain links TRBV24-1 with TRBJ1-3; 7 positions match TRBD1. Germline values: CDR1 KGHDR, CDR2 SFDVKD. Trimming at V came to 11 bases and at J to 0 bases, leaving 6 bases not matched to a gene. The CDR3 has 14 residues. Here the CDR3 reads CASGSGGSGNTIYF. Here the CDR3 DNA reads TGTGCCAGCGGCTCAGGGGGCTCTGGAAACACCATATATTTT.

This clonotype has a count of ten or more. V usage is TRBV6-1 and J usage is TRBJ1-5, with a tentative D call TRBD1 (6 bases). Germline loops: CDR1 MNHNS, CDR2 SASEGT. The CDR3 contains 13 residues. V shed 7 bases and J shed 6 bases, with 13 bases lying between them. The CDR3: CASMEGTSQPQHF. The CDR3 DNA follows: TGTGCCAGCATGGAGGGGACAAGTCAGCCCCAGCATTTT.

The chain recombines TRBV19 with TRBJ1-2; maybe TRBD1 (6 bases). Per the germline V gene, CDR1 is LNHDA and CDR2 is SQIVND (reference sequence). V was pared by 8 bases and J by 6 bases, with 13 bases between. The length of the CDR3 is 12 residues. The CDR3 DNA reads as TGTGCCAGTCGGAGGTGGACAGATGGCTACACCTTC. Amino acid sequence: CASRRWTDGYTF.

The V call is TRBV6-5, the J call TRBJ2-7, with unresolved D. The CDR3 contains 11 residues. The V end lost 7 bases, the J end lost 10 bases, and 14 bases lay between the germline ends. The germline V gene encodes CDR1 MNHEY and CDR2 SVGAGI. The CDR3 loop is CASNVTRSQYF. The DNA of the CDR3 is TGTGCCAGCAATGTGACCCGGTCCCAGTACTTC.

Many counts were recorded for this clonotype. CDR3 in DNA: TGTGCCAGTAGTAAGTTCGGGACAGGGCCCTACGAGCAGTACTTC. This translates into CASSKFGTGPYEQYF. This chain joins TRBV19 and TRBJ2-7; 9 nucleotides agree with TRBD1. Losses at the gene ends were 4 bases for V and 2 bases for J; bases not matched to a gene: 6. Germline V CDR1 and CDR2: LNHDA, SQIVND (reference sequence). The CDR3 has 15 amino acids.

This clonotype is a singleton in its sample. V and J are TRBV29-1 and TRBJ2-1, with D perhaps matching TRBD1 or TRBD2 (6 bases each). This CDR3 has 15 amino acids. CDR1 is SQVTM, CDR2 ANQGSEA, per germline. The germline V and J ends were trimmed by 7 bases and 5 bases, with 21 bases remaining between them. In DNA form, the CDR3 reads TGCAGCGGGAGGGGGTTAGGGATATCCGACAATGAGCAGTTCTTC. Translation gives CSGRGLGISDNEQFF.

This clonotype showed up many times. The chain combines TRBV25-1 with TRBJ1-1; D call uncertain. Trimming shortened V by 2 bases and J by 1 base, and 5 bases separated the two germline ends. The CDR3 has 13 amino acids. Germline CDR1 MGHDK, CDR2 SYGVNS. The CDR3 sequence is CASSEGRNTEAFF. The DNA for the CDR3 is TGTGCCAGCAGTGAAGGGAGGAACACTGAAGCTTTCTTT.

This clonotype occurred a few times. The chain combines TRBV12-3 or TRBV12-4 with TRBJ1-5, with D tentatively TRBD1 (6 bases). CDR3 length equals 15 residues. CDR3 sequence reads: CASGLAVTGFQPQHF. The CDR3 DNA reads as TGTGCTAGTGGTTTGGCCGTAACAGGGTTTCAGCCCCAGCATTTT.

With regard to this clonotype: Since a much larger clone is just one base distant, this may be a read error. The J gene is TRBJ2-2, the V gene TRBV29-1, with 7 bases fitting TRBD2. The CDR3 is 12 amino acids. Germline V CDR1 and CDR2: SQVTM, ANQGSEA. CDR3 loop: CGVEPQRGELFF. The DNA of the CDR3 is TGCGGCGTTGAACCCCAGCGGGGTGAGCTGTTTTTT.

The sample holds many counts of this clonotype. This sequence joins TRBV5-1 and TRBJ2-7; 7 nucleotides align to TRBD2. The germline gives CDR1 SGHRS, CDR2 YFSETQ. V was pared by 2 bases and J by 3 bases, with 5 bases of the junction left unmatched. CDR3 length: 14 amino acids. The CDR3 bases are TGCGCCAGCAGCTTCGGGGGGTCTATCTACGAGCAGTACTTC. Its protein product is CASSFGGSIYEQYF.

The chain couples TRBV7-9 to TRBJ1-4; 11 bases agree with TRBD1. From germline, CDR1 is SEHNR and CDR2 FQNEAQ (reference sequence). The V and J ends lost 5 bases and 3 bases, in that order; junction bases with no gene match: 14. The CDR3 runs to 19 residues. The CDR3 coding sequence is TGTGCCAGCAGCCAAGATTTTCGGACAGGGGGCCAGGCTAATGAAAAACTGTTTTTT. It translates to CASSQDFRTGGQANEKLFF. The entire variable domain, with the rest obtained from reference TRBV7-9 and TRBJ1-4, is as follows: DTGVSQNPRHKITKRGQNVTFRCDPISEHNRLYWYRQTLGQGPEFLTYFQNEAQLEKSRLLSDRFSAERPKGSFSTLEIQRTEQGDSAMYLCASSQDFRTGGQANEKLFFGSGTQLSVL.

This clonotype occurred many times. The chain has TRBV6-5 and TRBJ2-5; D is unclear. The germline V and J ends were trimmed by 0 bases and 5 bases, with 7 bases remaining between them. This CDR3 comprises 13 residues. The germline V gene has CDR1 MNHEY and CDR2 SVGAGI. This CDR3 reads CASSYSSGETQYF. The CDR3 DNA is TGTGCCAGCAGTTACTCGAGTGGGGAGACCCAGTACTTC.

The chain joins TRBV24-1 to TRBJ2-3, with TRBD2 matching 13 bases. The junction had 4 bases not matched to a gene; V was cut back by 3 bases and J by 5 bases. The germline CDR1 and CDR2 sequences are KGHDR and SFDVKD. The CDR3 consists of 16 residues. The CDR3 spells CATSDTSGGALDTQYF. The CDR3 DNA follows: TGTGCCACCAGTGATACTAGCGGGGGGGCCTTAGATACGCAGTATTTT.

Points on this clonotype: A read error may be the cause here, since a much bigger clone is one base away. The chain links TRBV5-5 to TRBJ1-2; 7 positions agree with TRBD1. The closer fit of TRBJ2-7 to the DNA end suggests the J call may be wrong. The CDR3 is made up of 16 amino acids. Per germline, CDR1 SGHKS and CDR2 YYEKEE (reference sequence). Here the CDR3 DNA reads TGTGCCAGCAGCTTTGTGGGGACAGAGGAGTTCTACGAGCAGTACTTC. Its translation: CASSFVGTEEFYEQYF.

The rearrangement links TRBV29-1 to TRBJ2-5; 8 positions match TRBD1. The end of the DNA aligns better with TRBJ2-1, so the J call may be wrong. Germline V gives CDR1 SQVTM, CDR2 ANQGSEA. The CDR3 is 14 amino acids. The CDR3 coding sequence is TGCAGCGTTCCCACGCAGGGGGCGAGGAATGAGCAGTTCTTC. Its protein product is CSVPTQGARNEQFF.

This clonotype was picked up many times. The chain uses TRBV28 and TRBJ1-2; D is unresolved. Trimming took off 5 bases at V and 3 bases at J, with 10 bases between the two ends. This CDR3 spans 13 amino acids. The germline gives CDR1 MDHEN, CDR2 SYDVKM. The DNA for the CDR3 is TGTGCCAGCAGTCTATCAGGCTACTATGGCTACACCTTC. Its protein is CASSLSGYYGYTF.